The source of this TCR beta chain is a study of blood T cell repertoires in COVID-19 (dated by TCRdb to about 2020). About the full investigation: Samples from collaborators originated in the United States, Italy and Spain and spanned both the acute and convalescent phases of COVID-19. The prospective study material was composed of cDNA or gDNA derived from T cells, B-cell-depleted T cells, or PBMCs. Deeply sampled blood TCRbeta repertoires from subjects exposed to, actively infected with, or recovered from COVID-19 were included in the dataset. The repertoires were released in a freely available public database meant as a resource for research on the immune response to SARS-CoV-2. Samples came from the ongoing ImmuneRACE study (first 160 participants) plus 1,254 subjects from 6 global collaborators. Nearly every sample came with metadata listing a de-identified subject ID, COVID-19 status, age in years and sex. HLA class I and class II types, where available, came from metadata supplied by the sample provider rather than from assay-based typing. The study at large found these results: The amount of clinical and demographic metadata varied by source and participant and was provided uncurated.

Enrolling through a virtual design, the prospective study's participants ranged in age from roughly 18 to 90 years and lived across some 22 United States geographic areas. To assign participants to cohorts, the prospective study relied on clinical history that participants themselves reported in a screening survey and a study questionnaire. Each participant in the prospective study had whole blood, serum and a nasopharyngeal or oropharyngeal swab collected by mobile phlebotomists. Prospective study participants could optionally give additional blood draws and questionnaires over a 2-month period. Before DNA extraction, blood samples from the prospective study were shipped at room temperature or frozen. TCRbeta CDR3 regions were amplified from genomic DNA by means of the immunoSEQ Assay, a bias-controlled multiplex PCR. As for how the authors treated the data: Nucleated cell counts per sample were estimated from amplification of reference gene primers within the assay. Sequence reads were collapsed and filtered to measure the absolute abundance of every unique TCRbeta CDR3 rearrangement. For each sample, productive Simpson clonality was calculated as the square root of Simpson's diversity index across productive rearrangements. This immuneACCESS table, as held by TCRdb, lists in-frame sequences with V and J called but not all clones. Of the missing ones, under half trace to an unresolved V gene in checked studies; the others have no known cause. The D gene and trimming were derived from the DNA, and the V and J assignments and clone size from that table. The sample profile shows about 190,000 clones; roughly three quarters of them were found once. About 15% of the sample comes from the top ten.

This clone occurred a few times. Its antigen is still unknown. There are no base qualities to consult, and no much larger clone falls within one base. Via the germline V gene, CDR1 is SGHTA and CDR2 FQGNSA. Including cysteine and phenylalanine, the CDR3 has 14 amino acids. The only DNA kept is the CDR3, 42 bases in frame from the first base. The junction carries 9 bases between V and J, which are trimmed by 5 bases and 0 bases respectively. Specimen: PBMCs or T cells enriched from blood (not recorded which). This TCR was sampled from a woman aged 45-65 years with acute COVID-19. The chain uses TRBV7-2 and TRBJ2-3; the D segment could be TRBD1, given 6 matching bases. The CDR3 is CASSPGQSTDTQYF. The sequenced DNA: TGTGCCAGCAGCCCAGGACAGAGCACAGATACGCAGTATTTT.